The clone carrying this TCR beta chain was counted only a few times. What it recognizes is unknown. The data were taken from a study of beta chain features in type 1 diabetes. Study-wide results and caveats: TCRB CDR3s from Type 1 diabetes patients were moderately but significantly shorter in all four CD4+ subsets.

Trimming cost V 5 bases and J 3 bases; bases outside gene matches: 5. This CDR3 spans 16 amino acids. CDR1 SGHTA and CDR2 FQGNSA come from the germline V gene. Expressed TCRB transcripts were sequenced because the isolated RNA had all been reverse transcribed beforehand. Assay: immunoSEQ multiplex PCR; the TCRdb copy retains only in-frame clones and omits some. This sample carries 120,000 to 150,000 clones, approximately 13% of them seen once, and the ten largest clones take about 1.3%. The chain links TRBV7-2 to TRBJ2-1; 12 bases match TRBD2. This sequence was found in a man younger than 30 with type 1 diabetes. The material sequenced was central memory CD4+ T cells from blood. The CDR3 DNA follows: TGTGCCAGCAGCCGGACTAGCGGGGATGTCTACAATGAGCAGTTCTTC. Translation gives CASSRTSGDVYNEQFF.